The 27 T cell receptor beta chains below come from one sample, sequenced in a study of cytotoxic CD8 clonotypes in ibrutinib-treated CLL (dated by TCRdb to about 2021). The library was built by means of the immunoSEQ multiplex PCR assay. Held by TCRdb, this immuneACCESS table contains in-frame sequences only and omits some clones. Under half of the omission traces to an unresolved V gene where checked; the cause of the rest is unknown. The sample yields some 310,000 clones; 70% to 80% were counted once. Under 8.5% of the sample rests with the top ten. This specimen was PBMCs, taken before ibrutinib treatment. All receptors come from a human donor with chronic lymphocytic leukemia.

The chain carries TRBV9 and TRBJ2-1; D ambiguous. V lost 3 bases, J lost 4 bases, and 11 bases lay in between. Germline loops: CDR1 SGDLS, CDR2 YYNGEE. The CDR3 is 14 amino acids. The CDR3 reads CASSAERFYNEQFF. The DNA of the CDR3 is TGTGCCAGCAGCGCGGAGAGGTTTTACAATGAGCAGTTCTTC. Using reference TRBV9 and TRBJ2-1 for the parts outside the CDR3, the full variable domain is DSGVTQTPKHLITATGQRVTLRCSPRSGDLSVYWYQQSLDQGLQFLIQYYNGEERAKGNILERFSAQQFPDLHSELNLSSLELGDSALYFCASSAERFYNEQFFGPGTRLTVL.

CDR3 nucleotides: TGCGCCAGCAGCCCCGAGGGGGTTTACAGGGGCTATGGCTACACCTTC. It codes for CASSPEGVYRGYGYTF. The chain carries TRBV4-3 and TRBJ1-2, with 7 positions matching TRBD1. The CDR3 covers 16 residues. The J segment lost 4 bases and the V segment lost 4 bases, leaving 12 bases of the junction unmatched. Germline V lookup: CDR1 LGHNA, CDR2 YSLEER.

This sequence joins TRBV6-6 and TRBJ2-1; D is perhaps TRBD1 or TRBD2 (5 bases each). CDR1 MNHNY and CDR2 SVGAGI come from the germline V gene (reference sequence). CDR3 size: 15 residues. V lost 8 bases and J 0 bases, leaving 14 bases between the germline ends. CDR3 loop: CASGDGLSSYNEQFF. The CDR3 DNA follows: TGTGCCAGCGGGGACGGACTGAGCTCCTACAATGAGCAGTTCTTC.

V usage is TRBV5-4 and J usage is TRBJ2-3; TRBD2 aligns across 10 bases. V lost 0 bases to trimming and J lost 0 bases; unmatched junction nucleotides: 4. Germline V CDR1 and CDR2: SGHNT, YYREEE (reference sequence). The CDR3 is made up of 17 amino acids. CDR3 sequence (DNA): TGTGCCAGCAGCTTGGGACTAGCGGGCCCTAGCACAGATACGCAGTATTTT. Translation gives CASSLGLAGPSTDTQYF.

The V and J genes are TRBV27 and TRBJ1-2; D may be TRBD1 (6 bases). CDR1 is MNHEY and CDR2 is SMNVEV in the germline V gene (reference sequence). The CDR3 totals 16 residues. Trimming removed 4 bases from V and 8 bases from J, with 23 bases in between. This CDR3 is CASSYFREGGPSGYTF. In DNA, the CDR3 is TGTGCCAGCAGTTATTTTCGGGAGGGGGGTCCTTCAGGCTACACCTTC.

The V gene is TRBV27, the J gene TRBJ2-7; D remains ambiguous. V lost 4 bases to trimming and J lost 0 bases, with 13 bases between them. The CDR3 sequence is 15 residues long. Germline assignment: CDR1 MNHEY and CDR2 SMNVEV (reference sequence). CDR3 sequence reads: CASSYQVTSSYEQYF. The CDR3 DNA reads as TGTGCCAGCAGTTACCAGGTAACCAGCTCCTACGAGCAGTACTTC.

The V and J genes are TRBV19 and TRBJ2-1; D gene unclear. Trimming shortened V by 5 bases and J by 6 bases, and 14 bases separated the two germline ends. CDR1 is LNHDA, CDR2 SQIVND, per germline (reference sequence). The CDR3 extends over 14 amino acids. This chain's CDR3 is CASSPIQAGNEQFF. CDR3 in DNA: TGTGCCAGTAGTCCGATTCAGGCTGGCAATGAGCAGTTCTTC.

J is TRBJ2-1 and V is TRBV9; 11 nucleotides align to TRBD2. Germline V lookup: CDR1 SGDLS, CDR2 YYNGEE. The CDR3 runs to 15 residues. V lost 0 bases and J lost 9; bases outside the gene matches: 5. The CDR3 sequence: CASSVALAGGGEQFF. For the CDR3, the DNA is TGTGCCAGCAGCGTAGCTCTAGCGGGAGGTGGTGAGCAGTTCTTC.

The chain's CDR3 is CASSIGTSGYYEQYF. The CDR3 DNA sequence: TGTGCCAGCAGCATTGGGACTAGCGGATACTACGAGCAGTACTTC. The rearrangement uses TRBV7-2 and TRBJ2-7; 11 bases are shared with TRBD2. The CDR3 spans 15 residues. From germline, CDR1 is SGHTA and CDR2 FQGNSA. The V segment lost 5 bases and the J segment 3 bases; nucleotides outside the gene matches: 6.

The V call is TRBV6-5, the J call TRBJ1-3; D gene ambiguous. Germline lookup yields CDR1 MNHEY and CDR2 SVGAGI. Trimming shortened V by 6 bases and J by 0 bases, and 9 bases separated the two germline ends. The CDR3 runs to 14 residues. CDR3 in amino acids: CASSSGISGNTIYF. CDR3 nucleotide sequence: TGTGCCAGCAGCTCAGGAATCTCTGGAAACACCATATATTTT.

The chain uses TRBV5-4 and TRBJ2-5; D tentatively reads TRBD1 or TRBD2 (5 bases each). Germline lookup yields CDR1 SGHNT and CDR2 YYREEE (reference sequence). The CDR3 length is 14 residues. V gave up 5 bases and J gave up 1 base, with 12 bases separating them. CDR3 amino acids: CASRERGLQETQYF. The CDR3 DNA reads TGTGCCAGCAGGGAGAGGGGTCTCCAAGAGACCCAGTACTTC.

The chain joins TRBV13 to TRBJ1-2; 8 nucleotides line up with TRBD1. This CDR3 has 16 amino acids. The germline V gene has CDR1 PRHDT and CDR2 FYEKMQ (reference sequence). J lost 4 bases, V lost 6 bases, and 13 bases had no gene match. The CDR3 nucleotides read TGTGCCAGCAGGCACCGTTCAGGGGGCGACGGCTATGGCTACACCTTC. It codes for CASRHRSGGDGYGYTF.

This clone was seen only once. This chain uses TRBV18 with TRBJ2-1, with no clear D. Trimming stripped 2 bases from V and 7 bases from J, with 9 bases between. The germline gives CDR1 KGHSH, CDR2 LQKENI. The CDR3 is 13 residues long. The DNA of the CDR3 is TGTGCCAGCTCACCAAACAGACGGAATGAGCAGTTCTTC. Encoded protein: CASSPNRRNEQFF.

The chain recombines TRBV11-2 with TRBJ2-3, with 7 nucleotides matching TRBD1. Germline assignment: CDR1 SGHAT and CDR2 FQNNGV. CDR3 size: 15 residues. Trimming removed 1 base from V and 4 bases from J; junction bases left unmatched: 5. The CDR3 coding sequence is TGTGCCAGCAGCTTAGTTCGACAGGGTCCAGATACGCAGTATTTT. Protein: CASSLVRQGPDTQYF.

The chain couples TRBV27 to TRBJ2-1; a possible D gene is TRBD1 (5 bases). Germline CDR1 MNHEY, CDR2 SMNVEV (reference sequence). V was pared by 6 bases and J by 10 bases, with 10 bases between. The CDR3 sequence is 11 residues long. CDR3 amino acids: CASRTAREQFF. DNA of the CDR3: TGTGCCAGCAGGACAGCTCGCGAGCAGTTCTTC.

V gene TRBV20-1 combines with J gene TRBJ1-5; no definite D call. This CDR3 comprises 11 residues. The germline CDR1 and CDR2 sequences are DFQATT and SNEGSKA (reference sequence). V shed 0 bases and J shed 12 bases, with 9 bases lying between them. CDR3 sequence reads: CSARDRTLQHF. Written as DNA, the CDR3 is TGCAGTGCTAGAGATAGAACCCTCCAGCATTTT.

The CDR3 DNA is TGTGCCAGCAGCTTGGTATGGGGCGGCGGTGGCACTGAAGCTTTCTTT. This translates into CASSLVWGGGGTEAFF. The chain combines TRBV5-8 with TRBJ1-1; a possible D gene is TRBD1 (5 bases). In germline, CDR1 is SGHTS, CDR2 YDEGEE. The V and J ends lost 0 bases and 4 bases respectively, with 16 bases between them. The CDR3 has 16 residues.

V and J are TRBV9 and TRBJ2-5; TRBD2 agrees at 10 bases. Germline CDR1 and CDR2: SGDLS and YYNGEE. This CDR3 has 14 amino acids. V was clipped by 3 bases and J by 5 bases; unmatched bases: 4. The CDR3 loop is CASSESGRDETQYF. The CDR3 bases are TGTGCCAGCAGCGAAAGCGGGAGGGATGAGACCCAGTACTTC.

The V and J genes are TRBV11-2 and TRBJ2-7; possible D gene TRBD1, 6 bases. This CDR3 has 13 residues. Per germline, CDR1 SGHAT and CDR2 FQNNGV. V was cut by 5 bases and J by 0 bases, with 8 bases left in between. Here the CDR3 reads CASSRDTSYEQYF. CDR3 in DNA: TGTGCCAGCAGCCGGGACACCTCCTACGAGCAGTACTTC.

The V call is TRBV25-1, the J call TRBJ1-3; maybe TRBD1 (5 bases). Germline CDR1 reads MGHDK; CDR2 reads SYGVNS. Between the trimmed V and J ends, which lost 6 bases and 2 bases, there was a span of 11 bases. This CDR3 comprises 14 residues. CDR3 DNA: TGTGCCAGCAGGGGAAGGGGCACTGGAAACACCATATATTTT. It translates to CASRGRGTGNTIYF.

This sequence joins TRBV7-2 and TRBJ2-3, with D uncertain. With 5 bases removed from V and 5 bases from J, the gap between germline ends came to 11 bases. In germline, CDR1 is SGHTA, CDR2 FQGNSA. The CDR3 sequence is 13 residues long. The CDR3 region is CASSPTRRDTQYF. Here the CDR3 DNA reads TGTGCCAGCAGCCCTACCCGCCGAGATACGCAGTATTTT.

This clone was observed a handful of times. The chain joins TRBV6-5 to TRBJ1-5, with D perhaps matching TRBD1 (5 bases). The V gene's germline CDR1 is MNHEY and CDR2 SVGAGI. The CDR3 consists of 13 residues. V was clipped by 1 base and J by 5 bases, with 6 bases between them. The CDR3 is CASSYFRDQPQHF. The CDR3, as DNA: TGTGCCAGCAGTTACTTCAGGGATCAGCCCCAGCATTTT.

The chain is built from TRBV7-7 and TRBJ2-1; TRBD2 matches at 7 bases. The CDR3 is made up of 17 amino acids. CDR1 SSHAT and CDR2 FNYEAQ come from the germline V gene (reference sequence). J lost 8 bases, V lost 2 bases, and 15 bases had no gene match. Here the CDR3 reads CASSLMASGDSGDEQFF. The CDR3, as DNA: TGTGCCAGCAGCTTAATGGCTAGCGGAGACTCTGGGGATGAGCAGTTCTTC.

The CDR3: CATSTRGGGGNEQFF. CDR3 DNA: TGTGCCACCAGCACCCGCGGGGGGGGCGGGAATGAGCAGTTCTTC. V and J are TRBV15 and TRBJ2-1, with 9 nucleotides matching TRBD2. The CDR3 totals 15 residues. In germline, CDR1 is LNHNV, CDR2 YYDKDF (reference sequence). The V and J ends lost 4 bases and 7 bases, in that order; junction bases with no gene match: 8.

This clone has only a few counts. The rearrangement joins TRBV6-1 to TRBJ2-7, with 11 bases that match TRBD2. This CDR3 region has 16 residues. The germline gives CDR1 MNHNS, CDR2 SASEGT. With 4 bases clipped from V and 3 bases from J, the junction kept 8 bases outside the gene matches. Written as DNA, the CDR3 is TGTGCCAGCAGTGTTACTAGCGGGAGTTTGGGCTACGAGCAGTACTTC. Translating it yields CASSVTSGSLGYEQYF.

This chain connects TRBV9 to TRBJ2-2; D unclear. The germline V gene encodes CDR1 SGDLS and CDR2 YYNGEE. This CDR3 comprises 14 residues. Trimming took 0 bases from V and 7 from J, leaving 10 bases between them. The CDR3: CASSVAWEIGELFF. CDR3 in DNA: TGTGCCAGCAGCGTAGCTTGGGAAATCGGGGAGCTGTTTTTT.

The rearrangement uses TRBV29-1 and TRBJ2-1, with TRBD2 identical over 12 bases. This CDR3 contains 17 residues. Unmatched junction bases numbered 16, after V lost 6 bases and J lost 7 bases. From germline, CDR1 is SQVTM and CDR2 ANQGSEA. The CDR3 DNA sequence: TGCAGCGTCGAACGGACGAGACTAGCGGGAGCTGGAAATGAGCAGTTCTTC. Protein product: CSVERTRLAGAGNEQFF.